This T cell receptor beta chain appears in the sequencing data of a study of shared clonotypes between healthy human individuals. Replicate sorted-subset PCRs were loaded with 150 to 250 ng DNA, 31,000 or so T cell genomes. Sequencing was performed with immunoSEQ multiplex PCR; in TCRdb, only in-frame clones are kept and a portion is missing. The table includes 2.5 million or so clones, around nine tenths detected once. The J segment lost 2 bases and the V segment lost 4 bases, leaving 9 bases of the junction unmatched. Germline-derived CDR1 and CDR2 are WSHSY and SAAADI. CDR3 length equals 17 residues. Study observations and caveats: Sampling was confined to blood; repertoires within tissues likely differ.

Comments on this clone: Its target is not known.

The gene calls are TRBV10-2 and TRBJ2-7; 12 nucleotides agree with TRBD2. This clonotype was sampled from a man between 18 and 29 years old in good health. The specimen was naive CD4+ T cells sorted from blood. Subset: CD45RA+ positively selected. The CDR3 reads CASSVTSGRSGTYEQYF. The CDR3 bases are TGCGCCAGCAGTGTGACTAGCGGGAGAAGTGGGACCTACGAGCAGTACTTC.